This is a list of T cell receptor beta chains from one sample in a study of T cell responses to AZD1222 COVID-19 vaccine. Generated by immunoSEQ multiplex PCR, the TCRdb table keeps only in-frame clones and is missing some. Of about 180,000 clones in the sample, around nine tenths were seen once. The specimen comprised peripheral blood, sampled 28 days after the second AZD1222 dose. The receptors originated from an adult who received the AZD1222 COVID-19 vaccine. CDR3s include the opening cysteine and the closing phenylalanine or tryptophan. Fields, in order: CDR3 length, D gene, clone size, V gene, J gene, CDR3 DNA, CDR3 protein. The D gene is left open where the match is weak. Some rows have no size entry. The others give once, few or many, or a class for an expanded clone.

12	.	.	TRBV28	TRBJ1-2	TGTGCCAGCAGTGGTCAGGGGCAGGGCTACACCTTC	CASSGQGQGYTF
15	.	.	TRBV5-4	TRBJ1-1	TGTGCCAGCAGCTTAATGGGGTCCCTGAACACTGAAGCTTTCTTT	CASSLMGSLNTEAFF
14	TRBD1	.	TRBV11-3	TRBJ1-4	TGTGCCAGCAGCTTACAGGGGGCTCAAGAAAAACTGTTTTTT	CASSLQGAQEKLFF
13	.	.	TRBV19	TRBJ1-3	TGTGCCAGTAGCATTACCTCTGGAAACACCATATATTTT	CASSITSGNTIYF
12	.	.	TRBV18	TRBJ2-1	TGTGCCAGCTCCCGAGAGACAGGTCGCCGGTTCTTC	CASSRETGRRFF
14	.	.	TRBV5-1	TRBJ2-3	TGCGCCAGCAGCGGGGGGTCTCTAACAGATACGCAGTATTTT	CASSGGSLTDTQYF
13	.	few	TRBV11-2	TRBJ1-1	TGTGCCAGCACCCATTACCCGGGGACTGAAGCTTTCTTT	CASTHYPGTEAFF
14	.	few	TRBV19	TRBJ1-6	TGTGCCAGCGCCCCCGGGGACTATAATTCACCCCTCCACTTT	CASAPGDYNSPLHF
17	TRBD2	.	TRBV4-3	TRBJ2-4	TGCGCCAGCAGCCAAGGCAAGCTAGCGGGGGGGATCAACATTCAGTACTTC	CASSQGKLAGGINIQYF
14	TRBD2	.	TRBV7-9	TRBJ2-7	TGTGCCAGCAGCTTAGTCGGGGGGATTAACGAGCAGTACTTC	CASSLVGGINEQYF
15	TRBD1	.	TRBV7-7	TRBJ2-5	TGTGCTAGCAGCACAGGACAGGGGGCGATGGAGACCCAGTACTTC	CASSTGQGAMETQYF
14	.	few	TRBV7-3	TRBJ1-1	TGTGCCAGCAGCTTAACAGTGGCGAGCACTGAAGCTTTCTTT	CASSLTVASTEAFF
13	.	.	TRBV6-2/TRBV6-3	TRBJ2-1	TGTGCCAGCAGTGCCCGACGTGGCAATGAGCAGTTCTTC	CASSARRGNEQFF
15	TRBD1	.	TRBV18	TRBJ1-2	TGTGCCAGCTCACCGCAGGGGGACTCTAACTATGGCTACACCTTC	CASSPQGDSNYGYTF
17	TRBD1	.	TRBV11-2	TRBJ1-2	TGTGCCAGCAGCTACTCCGGGACAGGGGGCCGTCTTTATGGCTACACCTTC	CASSYSGTGGRLYGYTF
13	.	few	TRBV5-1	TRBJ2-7	TGCGCCAGCAGCTTGGTTGGCTCCTACGAGCAGTACTTC	CASSLVGSYEQYF
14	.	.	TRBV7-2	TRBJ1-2	TGTGCCAGCAGCCAACCGGACGCCATCTATGGCTACACCTTC	CASSQPDAIYGYTF
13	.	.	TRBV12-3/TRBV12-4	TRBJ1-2	TGTGCCAGCAGGACAGGACCTGGATATGGCTACACCTTC	CASRTGPGYGYTF
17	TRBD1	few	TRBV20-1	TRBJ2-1	TGCAGTGCTAGTTTGGGGATTGACAGGGGGCTAGTCGATGAGCAGTTCTTC	CSASLGIDRGLVDEQFF
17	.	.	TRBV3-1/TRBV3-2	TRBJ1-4	TGTGCCAGCAGCCAAGGTATCGGGACCGCCACAAATGAAAAACTGTTTTTT	CASSQGIGTATNEKLFF
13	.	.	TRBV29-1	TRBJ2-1	TGCAGCGTTGACAGGGTAGCTTACAATGAGCAGTTCTTC	CSVDRVAYNEQFF
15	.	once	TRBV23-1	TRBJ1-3	TGCGCCAGCTTCGACACCCTGAGCTCTGGAAACACCATATATTTT	CASFDTLSSGNTIYF
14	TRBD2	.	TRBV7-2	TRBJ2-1	TGTGCCAGCAGCTTACGGGGCGGGGGGAATGAGCAGTTCTTC	CASSLRGGGNEQFF
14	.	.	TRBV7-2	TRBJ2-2	TGTGCCAGCAGCTTCCAGGGGAAAGCCGGGGAGCTGTTTTTT	CASSFQGKAGELFF
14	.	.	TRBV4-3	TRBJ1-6	TGCGCCAGCAGCCGAGGCTTAGATAATTCACCCCTCCACTTT	CASSRGLDNSPLHF
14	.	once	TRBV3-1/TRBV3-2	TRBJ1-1	TGTGCCAGCAGACCGACGAACTTGAACACTGAAGCTTTCTTT	CASRPTNLNTEAFF
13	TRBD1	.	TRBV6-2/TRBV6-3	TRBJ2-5	TGTGCCAGCAGTTATAATGGACAGGGGCTTTATTACTTC	CASSYNGQGLYYF
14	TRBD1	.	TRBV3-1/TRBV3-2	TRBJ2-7	TGTGCCAGCAGCCTCCCGGGACAGGGGGGCGGACAGTACTTC	CASSLPGQGGGQYF
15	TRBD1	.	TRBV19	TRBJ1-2	TGTGCCAGTAGTACCGCCGGGACAGCATTCTATGGCTACACCTTC	CASSTAGTAFYGYTF
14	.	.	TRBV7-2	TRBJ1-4	TGTGCCAGCAGCTGGGCTCCGTCGGCCGAAAAACTGTTTTTT	CASSWAPSAEKLFF
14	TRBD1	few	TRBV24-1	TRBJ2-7	TGTGCCACCAGTGACCTTTCCGCGGACAGGGGTTATTACTTC	CATSDLSADRGYYF
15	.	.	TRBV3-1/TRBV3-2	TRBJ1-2	TGTGCCAGCAGCCCTCGACCCCAAATATGGTATGGCTACACCTTC	CASSPRPQIWYGYTF
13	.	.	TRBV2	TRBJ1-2	TGTGCCAGCGGGAAGGAACGCCACTATGGCTACACCTTC	CASGKERHYGYTF
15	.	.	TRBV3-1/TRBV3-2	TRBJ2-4	TGTGCCAGCAGCCATCGACGATCCTTAGGGGACATTCAGTACTTC	CASSHRRSLGDIQYF
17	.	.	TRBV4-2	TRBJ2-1	TGTGCCAGCAGCGGAAGCTTTCGGGCAGTCGCCTACAATGAGCAGTTCTTC	CASSGSFRAVAYNEQFF
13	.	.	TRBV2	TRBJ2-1	TGTGCCAGCGCAGGGGGGCTGTACAATGAGCAGTTCTTC	CASAGGLYNEQFF
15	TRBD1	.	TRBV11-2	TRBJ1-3	TGTGCCAGCAGCCTAACGGGGACAGGGTGGGACACCATATATTTT	CASSLTGTGWDTIYF